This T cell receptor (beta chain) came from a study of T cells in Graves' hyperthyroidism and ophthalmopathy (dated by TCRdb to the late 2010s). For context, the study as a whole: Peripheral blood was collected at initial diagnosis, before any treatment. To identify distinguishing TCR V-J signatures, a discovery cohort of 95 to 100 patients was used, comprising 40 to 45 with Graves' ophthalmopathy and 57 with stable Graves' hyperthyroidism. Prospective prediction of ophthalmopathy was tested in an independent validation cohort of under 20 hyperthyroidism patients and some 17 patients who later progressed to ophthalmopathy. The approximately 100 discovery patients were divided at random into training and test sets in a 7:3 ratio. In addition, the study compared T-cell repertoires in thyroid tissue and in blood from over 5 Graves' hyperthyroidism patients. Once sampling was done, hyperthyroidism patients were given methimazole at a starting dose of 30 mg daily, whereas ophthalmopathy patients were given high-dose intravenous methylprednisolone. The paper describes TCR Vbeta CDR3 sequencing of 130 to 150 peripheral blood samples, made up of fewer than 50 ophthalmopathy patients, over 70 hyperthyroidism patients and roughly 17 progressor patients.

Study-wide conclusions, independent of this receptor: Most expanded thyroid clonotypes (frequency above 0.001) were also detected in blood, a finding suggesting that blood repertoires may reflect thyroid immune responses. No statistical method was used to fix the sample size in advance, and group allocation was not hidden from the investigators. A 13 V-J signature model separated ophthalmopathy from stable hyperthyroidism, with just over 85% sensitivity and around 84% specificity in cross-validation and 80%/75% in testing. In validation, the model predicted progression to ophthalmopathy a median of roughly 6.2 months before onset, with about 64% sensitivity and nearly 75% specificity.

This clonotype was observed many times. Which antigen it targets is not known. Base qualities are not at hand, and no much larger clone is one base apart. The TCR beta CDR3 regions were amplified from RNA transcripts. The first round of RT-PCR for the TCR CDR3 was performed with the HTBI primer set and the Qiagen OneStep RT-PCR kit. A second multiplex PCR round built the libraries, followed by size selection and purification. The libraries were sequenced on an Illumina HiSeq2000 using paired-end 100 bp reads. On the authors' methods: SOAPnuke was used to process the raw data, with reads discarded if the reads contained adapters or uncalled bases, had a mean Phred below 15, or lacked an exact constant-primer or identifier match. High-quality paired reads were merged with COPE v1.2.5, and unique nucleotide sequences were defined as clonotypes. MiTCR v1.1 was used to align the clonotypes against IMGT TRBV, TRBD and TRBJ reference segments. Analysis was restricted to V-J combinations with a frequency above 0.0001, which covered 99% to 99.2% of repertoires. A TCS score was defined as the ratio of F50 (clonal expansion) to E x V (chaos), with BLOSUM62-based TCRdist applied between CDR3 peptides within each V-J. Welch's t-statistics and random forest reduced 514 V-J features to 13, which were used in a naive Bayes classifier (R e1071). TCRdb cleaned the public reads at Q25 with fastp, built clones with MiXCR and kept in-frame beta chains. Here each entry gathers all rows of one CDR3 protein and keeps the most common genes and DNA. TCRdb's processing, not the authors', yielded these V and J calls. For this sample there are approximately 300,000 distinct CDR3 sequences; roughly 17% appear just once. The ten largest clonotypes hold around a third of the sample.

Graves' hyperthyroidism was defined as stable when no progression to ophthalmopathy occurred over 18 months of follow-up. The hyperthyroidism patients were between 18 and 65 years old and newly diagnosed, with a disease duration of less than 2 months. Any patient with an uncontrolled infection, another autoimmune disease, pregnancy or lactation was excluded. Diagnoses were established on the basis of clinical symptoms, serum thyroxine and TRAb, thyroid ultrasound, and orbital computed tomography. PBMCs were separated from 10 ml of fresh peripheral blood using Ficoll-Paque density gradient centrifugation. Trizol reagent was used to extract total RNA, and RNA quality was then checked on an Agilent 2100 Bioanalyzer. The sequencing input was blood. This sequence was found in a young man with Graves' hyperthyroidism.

The CDR3 corresponds to CASSGLRNEQFF. The nucleotide sequence reads as follows: TGTGCCAGCAGCGGCCTTCGGAATGAGCAGTTCTTC. The rearranged segments are TRBV7-2 and TRBJ2-1; no confident D gene assignment can be made. From the cysteine through the phenylalanine, the CDR3 covers 12 amino acids. CDR3 DNA only is kept here, 36 bases in frame from base 1. V loses 5 bases of germline sequence and J loses 7 bases, and the interval between the two ends is 9 bases. Taken from the germline V gene, the CDR1 and CDR2 loops are SGHTA and FQGNSA.